A single sample is the source of the 18 T cell receptor beta chains below, sequenced in a study of graft-versus-host responses after intestinal transplantation. TCRdb keeps only in-frame clones here, not all; method: immunoSEQ multiplex PCR. The sample has some 96,000 clones, 75% to 95% seen once. This sample comprised PBMCs, obtained around 68 weeks after intestinal transplant. Receptors originate from a human patient who received an intestinal transplant, so some T cells may come from the graft donor.

This chain uses TRBV5-1 with TRBJ2-1; D not certain. Germline CDR1 SGHRS, CDR2 YFSETQ. CDR3 length equals 13 residues. Trimming cost V 4 bases and J 6 bases, with 11 bases left between them. The CDR3: CASSADPSNEQFF. DNA for the CDR3: TGCGCCAGCAGCGCGGACCCAAGCAATGAGCAGTTCTTC.

The chain combines TRBV5-5 with TRBJ1-2; D is uncertain. Per germline, CDR1 SGHKS and CDR2 YYEKEE (reference sequence). The CDR3 extends over 14 amino acids. Trimming pared 6 bases from V and 2 bases from J, leaving 14 bases between. CDR3 in amino acids: CASTSPSQNYGYTF. The CDR3 nucleotides read TGTGCCAGCACCTCGCCGTCACAGAACTATGGCTACACCTTC. Full variable domain (rest looked up from reference TRBV5-5 and TRBJ1-2): DAGVTQSPTHLIKTRGQQVTLRCSPISGHKSVSWYQQVLGQGPQFIFQYYEKEERGRGNFPDRFSARQFPNYSSELNVNALLLGDSALYLCASTSPSQNYGYTFGSGTRLTVV.

The V gene is TRBV6-5, the J gene TRBJ2-5; D remains unclear. CDR1 is MNHEY and CDR2 is SVGAGI in the germline V gene. This CDR3 is built from 13 residues. Trimming shortened V by 6 bases and J by 4 bases, and 12 bases separated the two germline ends. CDR3: CASSQHGAETQYF. The CDR3 DNA is TGTGCCAGCAGCCAACACGGCGCAGAGACCCAGTACTTC.

This clone has more than one count but fewer than ten. In the same sample, other DNA sequences code for this CDR3. The rearrangement joins TRBV6-5 to TRBJ1-2; D not resolved. The CDR3 is 12 residues long. Trimming stripped 0 bases from V and 4 bases from J, with 3 bases between. Germline V CDR1 and CDR2: MNHEY, SVGAGI. CDR3 in amino acids: CASSYSGYGYTF. CDR3 sequence (DNA): TGTGCCAGCAGTTACTCGGGCTATGGCTACACCTTC.

V and J are TRBV6-5 and TRBJ1-2; tentative D call: TRBD1 (5 bases). The CDR3 length is 14 residues. Trimming shortened V by 6 bases and J by 4 bases, and 15 bases separated the two germline ends. CDR1 is MNHEY, CDR2 SVGAGI, per germline. Here the CDR3 reads CASSLAGKAYGYTF. The DNA of the CDR3 is TGTGCCAGCAGCCTGGCAGGGAAGGCCTATGGCTACACCTTC.

The chain has TRBV2 and TRBJ1-3; the D is unclear. The germline V gene encodes CDR1 SNHLY and CDR2 FYNNEI. The V gene lost 8 bases and the J gene lost 0 bases, with 8 bases spanning the gap. This CDR3 region has 13 residues. The CDR3 loop reads CASQRGSGNTIYF. In DNA form, the CDR3 reads TGTGCCAGCCAGCGGGGCTCTGGAAACACCATATATTTT.

This chain links TRBV1 with TRBJ2-5; the table names TRBD2, a call not compared with the DNA. TRBV1 is designated a pseudogene. This CDR3 spans 16 amino acids. CDR3 residues: CTSSPTLAGGQETQYF. The DNA for the CDR3 is TGCACCAGCAGCCCGACCCTAGCGGGGGGCCAAGAGACCCAGTACTTC.

V and J are TRBV6-6 and TRBJ1-6; D remains unclear. Germline V CDR1 and CDR2: MNHNY, SVGAGI (reference sequence). Deletions cut 6 bases from V and 7 bases from J, with 7 bases between. The length of the CDR3 is 12 residues. CDR3 nucleotides: TGTGCCAGCAGCCAGGAAAATTCACCCCTCCACTTT. Protein product: CASSQENSPLHF.

The genes are TRBV11-2 and TRBJ1-3; D not certain. The CDR3 contains 13 residues. V was cut by 2 bases and J by 8 bases, with 10 bases left in between. The germline V gene has CDR1 SGHAT and CDR2 FQNNGV. CDR3 DNA: TGTGCCAGCAGCTTAATTGGGGAAGACACCATATATTTT. This encodes CASSLIGEDTIYF.

DNA of the CDR3: TGTGCCAGCTCACCGGGTGCGGGGGTGGTCTACGAGCAGTACTTC. Amino acid sequence: CASSPGAGVVYEQYF. The rearrangement joins TRBV18 to TRBJ2-7, with 7 positions matching TRBD2. From germline, CDR1 is KGHSH and CDR2 LQKENI. The junction had 8 bases not matched to a gene; V was cut back by 3 bases and J by 3 bases. The CDR3 has 15 residues.

V usage is TRBV4-1 and J usage is TRBJ1-3; D gene unclear. CDR1 and CDR2 (germline): MGHRA, YSYEKL. With 6 bases removed from V and 4 bases from J, the gap between germline ends came to 13 bases. The CDR3 has 14 residues. Written as DNA, the CDR3 is TGCGCCAGCAGTCAGCGGACGGCCGGAAACACCATATATTTT. Its translation is CASSQRTAGNTIYF.

This clone showed up just once. A junction end diverges from the germline sequence, so it may reflect a read error. The V gene is TRBV7-9, the J gene TRBJ2-3; 8 bases map to TRBD2. The CDR3 sequence is 13 residues long. Germline CDR1 and CDR2: SEHNR and FQNEAQ (reference sequence). CDR3 nucleotides: TGTGCCAGCAGCCTAGCGGGCGGTGATACGCAGTATTTT. Protein: CASSLAGGDTQYF.

The rearrangement links TRBV15 to TRBJ2-1; 12 nucleotides align to TRBD2. The CDR3 is 15 amino acids. Germline CDR1 reads LNHNV; CDR2 reads YYDKDF (reference sequence). V gave up 1 base and J gave up 9 bases; unmatched junction bases: 4. CDR3 protein: CATSRGLAGVGEQFF. CDR3 DNA: TGTGCCACCAGCAGAGGACTAGCGGGGGTGGGTGAGCAGTTCTTC.

The chain couples TRBV13 to TRBJ1-2; D not resolved. V lost 5 bases and J 7 bases, leaving 20 bases between the germline ends. The CDR3 runs to 15 residues. CDR1 is PRHDT, CDR2 FYEKMQ, per germline (reference sequence). The CDR3 nucleotides read TGTGCCAGCAGCCCCGCTCGGTCGGCGGAAGGTGGCTACACCTTC. This sequence encodes CASSPARSAEGGYTF.

The V gene is TRBV7-2, the J gene TRBJ1-4, with D maybe TRBD1 (6 bases). Germline CDR1 reads SGHTA; CDR2 reads FQGNSA. The CDR3 runs to 15 residues. Between the trimmed V and J ends, which lost 2 bases and 7 bases, there was a span of 14 bases. The CDR3 region has the DNA TGTGCCAGCAGCTTAACGGGGGGCGGTGGTGAAAAACTGTTTTTT. This sequence encodes CASSLTGGGGEKLFF.

A few counts support this clone. V and J are TRBV4-2 and TRBJ1-3; D call uncertain. The germline V gene encodes CDR1 LGHNA and CDR2 YNFKEQ. This CDR3 region has 14 residues. Trimming took off 1 base at V and 8 bases at J, with 12 bases between the two ends. The CDR3 reads CASSQGFHGDTIYF. The DNA for the CDR3 is TGTGCCAGCAGCCAAGGTTTTCATGGCGACACCATATATTTT.

V gene TRBV13 combines with J gene TRBJ2-1, with TRBD1 matching over 12 bases. Germline V CDR1 and CDR2: PRHDT, FYEKMQ (reference sequence). The CDR3 extends over 14 amino acids. V trimming: 5 bases; J trimming: 6 bases; junction bases outside the gene matches: 2. The CDR3 region is CASSPGQGANEQFF. The CDR3 bases are TGTGCCAGCAGCCCGGGACAGGGGGCCAATGAGCAGTTCTTC. Looking up the rest from reference TRBV13 and TRBJ2-1 gives the full variable domain: AAGVIQSPRHLIKEKRETATLKCYPIPRHDTVYWYQQGPGQDPQFLISFYEKMQSDKGSIPDRFSAQQFSDYHSELNMSSLELGDSALYFCASSPGQGANEQFFGPGTRLTVL.

The chain combines TRBV6-6 with TRBJ2-7, with 10 bases identical to TRBD1. Germline V gene data show CDR1 as MNHNY and CDR2 as SVGAGI (reference sequence). The CDR3 totals 15 residues. The J segment lost 4 bases and the V segment lost 5 bases, leaving 8 bases of the junction unmatched. CDR3 region: CASSTWDRGNYEQYF. The CDR3 bases are TGTGCCAGCAGTACTTGGGACAGGGGCAATTACGAGCAGTACTTC.